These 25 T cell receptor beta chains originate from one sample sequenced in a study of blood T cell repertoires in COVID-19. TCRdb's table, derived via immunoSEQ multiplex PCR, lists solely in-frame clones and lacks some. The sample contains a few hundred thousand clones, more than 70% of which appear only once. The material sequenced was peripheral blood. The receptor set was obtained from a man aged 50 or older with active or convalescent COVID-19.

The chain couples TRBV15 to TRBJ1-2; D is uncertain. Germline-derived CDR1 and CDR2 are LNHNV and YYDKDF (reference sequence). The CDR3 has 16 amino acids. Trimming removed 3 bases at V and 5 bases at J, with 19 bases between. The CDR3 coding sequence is TGTGCCACCAGCAGGACGGGAGGGATGGGGATATATGGCTACACCTTC. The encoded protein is CATSRTGGMGIYGYTF. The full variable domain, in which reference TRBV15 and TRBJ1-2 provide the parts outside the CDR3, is DAMVIQNPRYQVTQFGKPVTLSCSQTLNHNVMYWYQQKSSQAPKLLFHYYDKDFNNEADTPDNFQSRRPNTSFCFLDIRSPGLGDTAMYLCATSRTGGMGIYGYTFGSGTRLTVV.

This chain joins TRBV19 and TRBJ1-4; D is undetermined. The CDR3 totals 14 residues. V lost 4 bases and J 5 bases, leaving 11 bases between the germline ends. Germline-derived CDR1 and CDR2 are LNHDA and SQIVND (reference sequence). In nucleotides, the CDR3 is TGTGCCAGTAGTAGCCGGCGGCAGAATGAAAAACTGTTTTTT. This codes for CASSSRRQNEKLFF.

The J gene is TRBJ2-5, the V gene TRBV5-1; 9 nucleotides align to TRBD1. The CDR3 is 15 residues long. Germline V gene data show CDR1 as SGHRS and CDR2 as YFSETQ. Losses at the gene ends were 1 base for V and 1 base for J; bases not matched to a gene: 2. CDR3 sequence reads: CASSLTTGGQETQYF. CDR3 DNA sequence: TGCGCCAGCAGCTTGACGACAGGGGGCCAAGAGACCCAGTACTTC.

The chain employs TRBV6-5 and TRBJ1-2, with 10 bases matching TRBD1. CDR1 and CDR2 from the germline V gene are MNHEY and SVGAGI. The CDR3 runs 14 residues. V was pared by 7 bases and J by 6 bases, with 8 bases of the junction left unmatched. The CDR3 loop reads CASTPWTGGNGYTF. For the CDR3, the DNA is TGTGCCAGCACCCCCTGGACAGGGGGGAATGGCTACACCTTC.

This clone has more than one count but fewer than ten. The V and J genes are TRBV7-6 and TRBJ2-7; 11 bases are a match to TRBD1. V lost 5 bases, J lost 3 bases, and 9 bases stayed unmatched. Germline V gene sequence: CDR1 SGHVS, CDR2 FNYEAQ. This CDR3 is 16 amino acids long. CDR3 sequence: CASSLLSGTGGYEQYF. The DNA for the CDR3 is TGTGCCAGCAGCCTCCTCTCGGGGACAGGGGGCTACGAGCAGTACTTC.

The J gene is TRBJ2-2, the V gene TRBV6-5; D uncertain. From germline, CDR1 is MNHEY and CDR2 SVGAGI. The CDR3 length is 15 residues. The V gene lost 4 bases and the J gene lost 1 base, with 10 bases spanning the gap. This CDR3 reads CASSSTTGNTGELFF. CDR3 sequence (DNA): TGTGCCAGCAGTTCCACGACGGGGAACACCGGGGAGCTGTTTTTT.

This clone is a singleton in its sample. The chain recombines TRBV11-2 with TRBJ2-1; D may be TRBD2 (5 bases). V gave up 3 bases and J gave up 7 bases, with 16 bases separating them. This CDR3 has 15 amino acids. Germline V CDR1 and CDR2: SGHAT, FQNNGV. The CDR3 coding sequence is TGTGCCAGCAGCTTTCTGACGACTAAACCGAATGAGCAGTTCTTC. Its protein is CASSFLTTKPNEQFF.

The CDR3 protein is CASSWDRDNSPLHF. In nucleotides, the CDR3 is TGCGCCAGCAGCTGGGACAGGGATAATTCACCCCTCCACTTT. The chain has TRBV5-1 and TRBJ1-6; TRBD1 matches at 9 bases. After removal of 3 bases from V and 5 bases from J, the junction contained 0 bases not matched to a gene. CDR1 and CDR2 from the germline V gene are SGHRS and YFSETQ. This CDR3 has 14 residues.

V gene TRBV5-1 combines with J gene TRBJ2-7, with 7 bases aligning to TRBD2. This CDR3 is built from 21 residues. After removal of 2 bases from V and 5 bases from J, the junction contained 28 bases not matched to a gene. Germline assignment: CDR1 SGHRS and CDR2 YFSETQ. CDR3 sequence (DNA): TGCGCCAGCAGCTTAGGGACTACCAAGACCTCCTTAGGGTCAATAAGAGACGAGCAGTACTTC. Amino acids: CASSLGTTKTSLGSIRDEQYF.

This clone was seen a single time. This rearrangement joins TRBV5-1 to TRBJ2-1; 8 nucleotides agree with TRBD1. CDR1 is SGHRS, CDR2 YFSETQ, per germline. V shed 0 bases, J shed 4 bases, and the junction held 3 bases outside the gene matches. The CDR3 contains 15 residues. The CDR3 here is CASSLVTGGYNEQFF. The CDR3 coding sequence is TGCGCCAGCAGCTTGGTAACAGGGGGTTACAATGAGCAGTTCTTC.

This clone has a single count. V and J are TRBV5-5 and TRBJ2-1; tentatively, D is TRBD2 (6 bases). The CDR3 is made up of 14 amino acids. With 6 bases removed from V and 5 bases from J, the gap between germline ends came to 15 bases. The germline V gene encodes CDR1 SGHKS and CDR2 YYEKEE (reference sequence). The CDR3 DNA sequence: TGTGCCAGCACCCGTCGTCCGGGGGACAATGAGCAGTTCTTC. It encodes CASTRRPGDNEQFF. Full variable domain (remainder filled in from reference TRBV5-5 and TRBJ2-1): DAGVTQSPTHLIKTRGQQVTLRCSPISGHKSVSWYQQVLGQGPQFIFQYYEKEERGRGNFPDRFSARQFPNYSSELNVNALLLGDSALYLCASTRRPGDNEQFFGPGTRLTVL.

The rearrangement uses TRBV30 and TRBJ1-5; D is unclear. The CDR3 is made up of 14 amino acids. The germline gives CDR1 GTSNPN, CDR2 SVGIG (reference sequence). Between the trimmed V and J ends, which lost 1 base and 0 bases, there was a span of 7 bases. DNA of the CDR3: TGTGCCTGGAGTGAGTCGAGTAGCAATCAGCCCCAGCATTTT. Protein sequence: CAWSESSSNQPQHF.

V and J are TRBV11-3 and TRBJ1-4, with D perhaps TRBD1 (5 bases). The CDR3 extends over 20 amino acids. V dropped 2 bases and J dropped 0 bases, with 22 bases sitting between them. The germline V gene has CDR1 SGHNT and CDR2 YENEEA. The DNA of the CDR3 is TGTGCCAGCAGCTTAAAATTAACAGGATGGGTGAGTGCAACTAATGAAAAACTGTTTTTT. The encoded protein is CASSLKLTGWVSATNEKLFF.

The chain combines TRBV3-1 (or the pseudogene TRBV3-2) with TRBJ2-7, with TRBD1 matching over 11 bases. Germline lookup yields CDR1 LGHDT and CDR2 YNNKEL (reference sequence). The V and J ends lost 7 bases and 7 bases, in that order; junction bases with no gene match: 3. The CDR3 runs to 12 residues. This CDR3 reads CASIGTGGEQYF. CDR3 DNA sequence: TGTGCCAGCATCGGGACAGGGGGAGAGCAGTACTTC.

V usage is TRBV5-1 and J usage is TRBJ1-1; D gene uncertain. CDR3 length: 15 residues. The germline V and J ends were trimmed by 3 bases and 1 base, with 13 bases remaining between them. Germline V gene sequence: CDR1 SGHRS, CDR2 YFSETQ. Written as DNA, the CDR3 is TGCGCCAGCAGCTCCCTACAGACGACGAACACTGAAGCTTTCTTT. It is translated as CASSSLQTTNTEAFF.

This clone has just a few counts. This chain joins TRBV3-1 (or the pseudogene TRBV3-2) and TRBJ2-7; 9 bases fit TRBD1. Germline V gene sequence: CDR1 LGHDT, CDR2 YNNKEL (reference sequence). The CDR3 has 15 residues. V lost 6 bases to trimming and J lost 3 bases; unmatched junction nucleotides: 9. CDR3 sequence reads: CASRGAGTGSYEQYF. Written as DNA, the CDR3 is TGTGCCAGCAGGGGGGCCGGGACAGGGAGCTACGAGCAGTACTTC.

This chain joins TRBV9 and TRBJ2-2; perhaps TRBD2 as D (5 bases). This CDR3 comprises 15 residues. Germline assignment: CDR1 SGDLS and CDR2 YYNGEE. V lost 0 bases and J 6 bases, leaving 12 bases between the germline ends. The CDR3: CASSVVAAGAGELFF. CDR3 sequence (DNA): TGTGCCAGCAGCGTAGTGGCGGCCGGGGCCGGGGAGCTGTTTTTT.

CDR3 loop: CASSPYSIRRETGELFF. The DNA of the CDR3 is TGTGCCAGCTCACCCTACTCGATTCGCAGGGAAACCGGGGAGCTGTTTTTT. The chain recombines TRBV18 with TRBJ2-2, with a weak D call TRBD1 (5 bases). V was shortened by 3 bases and J by 5 bases, with 19 bases between the two germline ends. The germline V gene encodes CDR1 KGHSH and CDR2 LQKENI. This CDR3 comprises 17 residues.

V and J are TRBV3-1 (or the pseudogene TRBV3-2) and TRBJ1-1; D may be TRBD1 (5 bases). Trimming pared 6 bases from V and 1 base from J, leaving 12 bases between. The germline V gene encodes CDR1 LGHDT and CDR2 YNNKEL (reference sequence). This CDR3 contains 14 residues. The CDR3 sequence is CASRTAGRNTEAFF. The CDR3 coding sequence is TGTGCCAGCAGGACGGCGGGGCGGAACACTGAAGCTTTCTTT.

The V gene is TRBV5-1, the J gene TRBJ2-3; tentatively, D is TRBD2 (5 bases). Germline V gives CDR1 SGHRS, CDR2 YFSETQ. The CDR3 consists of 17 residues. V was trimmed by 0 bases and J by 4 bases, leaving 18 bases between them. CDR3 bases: TGCGCCAGCAGCTTGGCGAGGGCCGTGGGTAGTCCAGATACGCAGTATTTT. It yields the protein CASSLARAVGSPDTQYF.

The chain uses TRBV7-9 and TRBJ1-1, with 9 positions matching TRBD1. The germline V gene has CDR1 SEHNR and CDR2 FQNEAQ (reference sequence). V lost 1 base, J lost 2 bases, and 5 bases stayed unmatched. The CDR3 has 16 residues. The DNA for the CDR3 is TGTGCCAGCAGCTTAGTAGACAGGGGGGCAAACACTGAAGCTTTCTTT. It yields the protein CASSLVDRGANTEAFF.

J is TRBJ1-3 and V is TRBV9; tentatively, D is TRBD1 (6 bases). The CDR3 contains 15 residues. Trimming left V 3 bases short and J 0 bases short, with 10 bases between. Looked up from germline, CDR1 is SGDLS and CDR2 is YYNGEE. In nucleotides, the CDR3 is TGTGCCAGCAGCGCGGACAGTAGCTCTGGAAACACCATATATTTT. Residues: CASSADSSSGNTIYF.

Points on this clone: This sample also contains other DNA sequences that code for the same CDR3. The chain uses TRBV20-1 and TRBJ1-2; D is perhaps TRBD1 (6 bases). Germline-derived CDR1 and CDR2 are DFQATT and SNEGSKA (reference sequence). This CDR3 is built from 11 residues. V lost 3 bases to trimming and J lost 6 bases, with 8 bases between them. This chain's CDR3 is CSARAGDGYTF. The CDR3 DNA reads TGCAGTGCTAGGGCAGGGGATGGCTACACCTTC.

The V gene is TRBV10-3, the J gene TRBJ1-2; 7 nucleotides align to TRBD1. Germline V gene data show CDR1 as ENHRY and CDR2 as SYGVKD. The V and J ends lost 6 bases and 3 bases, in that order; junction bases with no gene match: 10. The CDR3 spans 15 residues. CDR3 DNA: TGTGCCATCAGCGGTGACAGGGTCGGAGACTATGGCTACACCTTC. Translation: CAISGDRVGDYGYTF.

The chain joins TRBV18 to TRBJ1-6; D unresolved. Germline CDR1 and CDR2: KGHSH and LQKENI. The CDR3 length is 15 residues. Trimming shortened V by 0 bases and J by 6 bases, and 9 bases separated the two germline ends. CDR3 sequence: CASSPPGGSNSPLHF. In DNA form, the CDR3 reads TGTGCCAGCTCACCACCGGGAGGGAGTAATTCACCCCTCCACTTT.